This entry lists 16 T cell receptor beta chains sequenced from one sample in a study of cytomegalovirus exposure and HLA in healthy donors. This PCR relied on a set of 60 Vbeta primers and 13 Jbeta primers. This table comes from immunoSEQ multiplex PCR, and its TCRdb copy is limited to in-frame clones, with some not included. The sample lists about 150,000 clones; around 85% were seen once. Source material: PBMCs. The receptors here all came from a male donor in good health and CMV-seronegative.

The gene calls are TRBV4-1 and TRBJ1-1; 9 bases are a match to TRBD1. Germline loops: CDR1 MGHRA, CDR2 YSYEKL. The junction had 5 bases not matched to a gene; V was cut back by 3 bases and J by 3 bases. The CDR3 has 15 amino acids. CDR3 sequence (DNA): TGCGCCAGCAGCCACGGGACAGGGTGGGACACTGAAGCTTTCTTT. Translated, it gives CASSHGTGWDTEAFF.

V is TRBV10-3 and J is TRBJ1-5; D ambiguous. V dropped 3 bases and J dropped 4 bases, with 10 bases sitting between them. The CDR3 covers 14 residues. Germline V lookup: CDR1 ENHRY, CDR2 SYGVKD. CDR3 amino acids: CAISDSQPNQPQHF. DNA of the CDR3: TGTGCCATCAGTGATTCACAGCCAAATCAGCCCCAGCATTTT.

The rearrangement uses TRBV10-2 and TRBJ2-6; 9 bases agree with TRBD1. Germline-derived CDR1 and CDR2 are WSHSY and SAAADI. The length of the CDR3 is 16 residues. V lost 3 bases and J lost 4; bases outside the gene matches: 4. CDR3 DNA: TGCGCCAGCAGTGATGGGACAGGGACCGGGGCCAACGTCCTGACTTTC. It yields the protein CASSDGTGTGANVLTF.

The chain recombines TRBV7-8 with TRBJ2-2; TRBD2 aligns across 7 bases. The CDR3 length is 18 residues. Losses at the gene ends were 5 bases for V and 4 bases for J; bases not matched to a gene: 16. Germline lookup yields CDR1 SGHVS and CDR2 FQNEAQ. CDR3 sequence (DNA): TGTGCCAGCAGCCCCCTAGCGGACTATAGGTCCGGCACCGGGGAGCTGTTTTTT. Its translation: CASSPLADYRSGTGELFF.

CDR3 region: CASSKGDNQETQYF. CDR3 DNA sequence: TGCGCCAGCAGCAAGGGGGACAACCAAGAGACCCAGTACTTC. This rearrangement joins TRBV5-1 to TRBJ2-5; D might be TRBD1 (6 bases). The germline CDR1 and CDR2 sequences are SGHRS and YFSETQ. V gave up 4 bases and J gave up 0 bases, with 10 bases separating them. The CDR3 contains 14 residues.

The V gene is TRBV11-2, the J gene TRBJ2-5; D is possibly TRBD1 (5 bases). The J call may be faulty, since TRBJ2-7 better matches the DNA end. CDR1 and CDR2 (germline): SGHAT, FQNNGV. The CDR3 is made up of 14 amino acids. In nucleotides, the CDR3 is TGTGCCAGCAGCTTAGAAAGGGGAACCTACGAGCAGTACTTC. Translating gives CASSLERGTYEQYF.

The rearrangement joins TRBV2 to TRBJ2-7, with unresolved D. The V gene lost 2 bases and the J gene lost 4 bases, with 6 bases spanning the gap. CDR3 length: 12 residues. Germline lookup yields CDR1 SNHLY and CDR2 FYNNEI. The CDR3 region is CASSEPQYEQYF. The CDR3 DNA reads TGTGCCAGCAGTGAACCCCAATACGAGCAGTACTTC. The complete variable domain, with remaining parts taken from reference TRBV2 and TRBJ2-7, reads EPEVTQTPSHQVTQMGQEVILRCVPISNHLYFYWYRQILGQKVEFLVSFYNNEISEKSEIFDDQFSVERPDGSNFTLKIRSTKLEDSAMYFCASSEPQYEQYFGPGTRLTVT.

The rearrangement links TRBV6-5 to TRBJ2-5; a weak D match, TRBD2 (6 bases). The last part of the DNA fits TRBJ2-7 better; the J call may be wrong. The CDR3 is made up of 14 amino acids. The germline gives CDR1 MNHEY, CDR2 SVGAGI. The CDR3 here is CASSRGAPPYEQYF. CDR3 nucleotide sequence: TGTGCCAGCAGTCGCGGGGCCCCCCCCTACGAGCAGTACTTC.

The chain links TRBV5-1 to TRBJ1-2; 7 bases are shared with TRBD1. The V segment lost 0 bases and the J segment 3 bases; nucleotides outside the gene matches: 5. Germline lookup yields CDR1 SGHRS and CDR2 YFSETQ. The CDR3 has 15 residues. This CDR3 is CASSLGGQTHYGYTF. The CDR3 coding sequence is TGCGCCAGCAGCTTGGGGGGACAGACGCACTATGGCTACACCTTC.

This clone appeared once. The gene calls are TRBV6-4 and TRBJ2-2; no clear D. Trimming took 6 bases from V and 2 from J, leaving 10 bases between them. The CDR3 extends over 14 amino acids. Germline-derived CDR1 and CDR2 are MRHNA and SNTAGT. CDR3 amino acids: CASSVQRNTGELFF. CDR3 bases: TGTGCCAGCAGCGTACAGAGAAACACCGGGGAGCTGTTTTTT.

The rearrangement links TRBV11-3 to TRBJ2-3, with 7 bases matching TRBD1. With 2 bases clipped from V and 6 bases from J, the junction kept 8 bases outside the gene matches. The CDR3 runs 15 residues. Germline lookup yields CDR1 SGHNT and CDR2 YENEEA. Written as DNA, the CDR3 is TGTGCCAGCAGCTTACTAGGGGGCGCGTCGGATACGCAGTATTTT. Translation: CASSLLGGASDTQYF.

The V call is TRBV19, the J call TRBJ2-7; 7 bases align to TRBD1. This CDR3 region has 14 residues. J gave up 5 bases and V 2 bases, and 6 bases lay outside the gene matches. Germline CDR1 is LNHDA and CDR2 is SQIVND (reference sequence). Here the CDR3 reads CASSINRDRDEQYF. In DNA form, the CDR3 reads TGTGCCAGTAGTATAAACCGAGACAGGGACGAGCAGTACTTC.

This clone came up a few times. This chain links TRBV2 with TRBJ2-5; TRBD2 is a possible D gene (6 bases). The V end was cut by 3 bases, the J end by 5 bases, with 16 bases between. CDR1 is SNHLY, CDR2 FYNNEI, per germline. The CDR3 loop spans 15 amino acids. The CDR3 DNA reads as TGTGCCAGCAGTGATCAGGGACTGCCGTCGGAGACCCAGTACTTC. Encoded protein: CASSDQGLPSETQYF.

V usage is TRBV6-5 and J usage is TRBJ1-3, with TRBD1 as a possible D gene (6 bases). This CDR3 region has 15 residues. In germline, CDR1 is MNHEY, CDR2 SVGAGI. V dropped 2 bases and J dropped 0 bases, with 8 bases sitting between them. The CDR3 loop reads CASSYGGHSGNTIYF. Written as DNA, the CDR3 is TGTGCCAGCAGTTACGGGGGCCACTCTGGAAACACCATATATTTT.

The chain has TRBV6-5 and TRBJ1-1, with 7 nucleotides matching TRBD1. This CDR3 is built from 14 residues. V lost 6 bases and J lost 4; bases outside the gene matches: 8. Per germline, CDR1 MNHEY and CDR2 SVGAGI. CDR3 sequence (DNA): TGTGCCAGCAGCCAAGGAGGGGGCGTCACTGAAGCTTTCTTT. The encoded protein is CASSQGGGVTEAFF.

There are many counts of this clone. Other DNA sequences in the same sample also yield this CDR3. The chain combines TRBV6-5 with TRBJ1-2; TRBD1 aligns across 11 bases. CDR1 and CDR2 (germline): MNHEY, SVGAGI. V was clipped by 0 bases and J by 4 bases; unmatched bases: 4. The CDR3 contains 16 residues. The CDR3 DNA reads as TGTGCCAGCAGTTACTCGAGGACAGGGGGCGGCTATGGCTACACCTTC. Residues: CASSYSRTGGGYGYTF.